The rows below give T cell receptor beta chains drawn from one sample of a study of beta chain features in type 1 diabetes. Clones were read by immunoSEQ multiplex PCR, and TCRdb kept only the in-frame ones, dropping some. The table lists 900,000 or so clones, about 17% of them singletons. Sample: naive CD4+ T cells from blood. The source of these receptors is a woman between 18 and 29 years old in good health. The CDR3 runs from the conserved cysteine through the conserved F or W. Each record gives: J gene, D gene, V gene, clone size, CDR3 protein, CDR3 DNA. A D gene is named only where the DNA matches it firmly. The size field is filled for only some rows; it gives once, few, many or a size class.

j_gene: TRBJ2-5
d_gene: .
v_gene: TRBV7-2
abundance: few
CDR3aa: CASSSQGVWVETQYF
CDR3nt: TGTGCCAGCAGCTCGCAGGGAGTCTGGGTCGAGACCCAGTACTTC

j_gene: TRBJ2-7
d_gene: .
v_gene: TRBV15
abundance: .
CDR3aa: CATSARGGYEQYF
CDR3nt: TGTGCCACCAGCGCCCGGGGTGGCTACGAGCAGTACTTC

j_gene: TRBJ1-5
d_gene: .
v_gene: TRBV28
abundance: .
CDR3aa: CATASEQPQHF
CDR3nt: TGTGCCACCGCAAGTGAACAGCCCCAGCATTTT

j_gene: TRBJ2-1
d_gene: .
v_gene: TRBV6-6
abundance: few
CDR3aa: CASRLAGYNEQFF
CDR3nt: TGTGCCAGCAGGCTAGCAGGATACAATGAGCAGTTCTTC

j_gene: TRBJ2-1
d_gene: .
v_gene: TRBV6-5
abundance: .
CDR3aa: CASSYTSGSYNEQFF
CDR3nt: TGTGCCAGCAGTTACACCAGCGGCTCTTACAATGAGCAGTTCTTC

j_gene: TRBJ2-7
d_gene: TRBD2
v_gene: TRBV18
abundance: .
CDR3aa: CASSGLLAGGPDFYEQYF
CDR3nt: TGTGCCAGCTCAGGGTTACTAGCGGGAGGGCCGGACTTCTACGAGCAGTACTTC

j_gene: TRBJ1-1
d_gene: .
v_gene: TRBV18
abundance: .
CDR3aa: CASSPLRVQYTEAFF
CDR3nt: TGTGCCAGCTCACCACTAAGGGTTCAATACACTGAAGCTTTCTTT

j_gene: TRBJ2-2
d_gene: TRBD1
v_gene: TRBV7-9
abundance: few
CDR3aa: CASSRDRGTTGELFF
CDR3nt: TGTGCCAGCAGCCGCGACAGGGGAACCACCGGGGAGCTGTTTTTT

j_gene: TRBJ2-2
d_gene: .
v_gene: TRBV6-5
abundance: .
CDR3aa: CASSYAASLGELFF
CDR3nt: TGTGCCAGCAGTTACGCCGCATCTCTCGGGGAGCTGTTTTTT

j_gene: TRBJ2-2
d_gene: .
v_gene: TRBV7-9
abundance: few
CDR3aa: CASSFGTANTGELFF
CDR3nt: TGTGCCAGCAGCTTCGGGACTGCGAACACCGGGGAGCTGTTTTTT

j_gene: TRBJ2-5
d_gene: .
v_gene: TRBV11-1
abundance: .
CDR3aa: CASSLAPGSQETQYF
CDR3nt: TGTGCCAGCAGCTTAGCGCCGGGGTCCCAAGAGACCCAGTACTTC